This is a list of T cell receptor beta chains from one sample in a study of T cell responses to AZD1222 COVID-19 vaccine. This table comes from immunoSEQ multiplex PCR, and its TCRdb copy is limited to in-frame clones, with some not included. Of some 150,000 clones detected, approximately 94% appear once; the ten largest clones hold 9.1%. Sequenced here: peripheral blood, sampled on day 0 of AZD1222 vaccination. The receptor source for this set is an adult in good health. Both conserved end residues are trimmed from each CDR3.

j_call,v_call,cdr3_aa
TRBJ1-2,TRBV2,ASSLANYGYT
TRBJ2-7,TRBV28,ASRSFGTASYEQY
TRBJ1-1,TRBV2,ASTGAF
TRBJ2-7,TRBV5-1,ASSLESQGVDEQY
TRBJ1-5,TRBV30,AWSHSDQPQH
TRBJ1-2,TRBV29-1,SVEPQGVQYGYT
TRBJ1-3,TRBV7-9,ASSLRGIEKGNTIY
TRBJ2-1,TRBV19,ASRAGVLYNEQF
TRBJ2-5,TRBV5-1,ASSLAWAPNLIKY
TRBJ1-2,TRBV29-1,SVDSRPHYGYT
TRBJ2-1,TRBV9,ASRGIIDEQF
TRBJ1-3,TRBV4-1,ASSPIYQTAAGNTIY
TRBJ2-4,TRBV14,ASSQDRGINIQY
TRBJ2-3,TRBV6-1,ASSELAGGPDTQY
TRBJ1-2,TRBV19,ASSINGGDYGYT
TRBJ2-7,TRBV10-3,AISDQTGPYEQY
TRBJ1-2,TRBV30,AWSFKGREET
TRBJ1-1,TRBV27,ASSLRGPVGPSEAF
TRBJ1-3,TRBV19,ASSSRASGNTIY
TRBJ1-1,TRBV4-3,ASSQDLGTLNTEAF
TRBJ2-3,TRBV27,ASSILRGGPDTQY
TRBJ1-2,TRBV27,ASSFRKPQGNGYT
TRBJ1-4,TRBV27,ASSLQGANEKLF
TRBJ2-7,TRBV7-8,ASRLGTGGREQY
TRBJ1-2,TRBV27,ASSFSWEDGYT
TRBJ2-7,TRBV7-8,ASSPIKGDTYEQY
TRBJ1-2,TRBV12-3/TRBV12-4,ASTVSAAAGYT
TRBJ1-1,TRBV5-1,ASSPGQGRWYTEAF
TRBJ1-1,TRBV19,ASNPTVGVGTPEAF
TRBJ2-7,TRBV4-1,ASSQGPTGNVLQY
TRBJ2-5,TRBV18,ASSPSRVETQY
TRBJ2-3,TRBV28,ASSLLEATDTQY
TRBJ1-2,TRBV7-9,ASSLGVGFGYGYT
TRBJ1-5,TRBV13,ASSLGTTGQPQH
TRBJ2-5,TRBV15,ATSRADGTNFQETQY
TRBJ2-5,TRBV27,ASSLLPPFYQETQY
TRBJ2-2,TRBV6-2/TRBV6-3,ASSPFVWGTGELF
TRBJ2-1,TRBV11-2,ASSASGGLEQF
TRBJ2-2,TRBV27,ASSLKGLIGYTGELF
TRBJ1-6,TRBV23-1,ASSQSGLTSSYNSPLH
TRBJ2-4,TRBV19,ASSKSKGQGVRAKNIQY
TRBJ1-6,TRBV7-9,ASSWDSSNSPLH
TRBJ1-6,TRBV28,ASSYGTGDSPLH